This T cell receptor (beta chain) appears in the sequencing data of a study of OX40 agonist ivuxolimab in advanced cancers. Study-wide context: Each dose-escalation patient presented with hepatocellular carcinoma, melanoma, renal cell or head and neck cancer. Two cutaneous melanoma patients and one hepatocellular carcinoma patient, three in all, had partial responses.

The germline V gene encodes CDR1 MGHDK and CDR2 SYGVNS. The CDR3 is made up of 13 amino acids. V shed 2 bases and J shed 2 bases, with 6 bases lying between them. On this clone itself: As yet, its antigen is unknown.

Overall study results and limits: In the 0.1 to 3.0 mg/kg range, CD4+ and CD8+ blood T cells had expanded clonally by week 6.

Libraries were prepared by immunoSEQ multiplex PCR; TCRdb keeps only in-frame clonotypes and omits some of them. The sample has tens of thousands of clones; 70% to 90% are singletons. The chain carries TRBV25-1 and TRBJ1-2, with D perhaps TRBD1 (6 bases). The source material was CD4+ or CD8+ T cells sorted from blood, sampled in a trial of the OX40 agonist ivuxolimab. The origin of this receptor is an adult with an advanced solid tumor such as melanoma, head and neck, liver or kidney cancer. The CDR3 DNA reads as TGTGCCAGCAGTGAAACAGGGAACTATGGCTACACCTTC. It codes for CASSETGNYGYTF.